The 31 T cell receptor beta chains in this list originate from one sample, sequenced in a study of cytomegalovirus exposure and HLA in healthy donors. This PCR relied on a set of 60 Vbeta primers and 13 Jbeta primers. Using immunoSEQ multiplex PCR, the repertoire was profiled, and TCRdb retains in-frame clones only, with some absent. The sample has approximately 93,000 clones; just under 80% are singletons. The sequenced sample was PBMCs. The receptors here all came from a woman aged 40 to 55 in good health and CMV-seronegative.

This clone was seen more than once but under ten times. The CDR3 loop reads CASSPRAGRTDTQYF. DNA of the CDR3: TGTGCCAGCAGTCCCCGGGCGGGAAGGACAGATACGCAGTATTTT. The rearrangement uses TRBV2 and TRBJ2-3; weak D call: TRBD2 (6 bases). CDR3 size: 15 residues. Trimming left V 5 bases short and J 3 bases short, with 15 bases between. CDR1 SNHLY and CDR2 FYNNEI come from the germline V gene.

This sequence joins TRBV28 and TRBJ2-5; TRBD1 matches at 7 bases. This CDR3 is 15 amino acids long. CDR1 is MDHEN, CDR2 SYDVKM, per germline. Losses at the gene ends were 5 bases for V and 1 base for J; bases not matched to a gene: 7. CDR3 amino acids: CASSQHTGAQETQYF. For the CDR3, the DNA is TGTGCCAGCAGTCAACACACAGGGGCCCAAGAGACCCAGTACTTC.

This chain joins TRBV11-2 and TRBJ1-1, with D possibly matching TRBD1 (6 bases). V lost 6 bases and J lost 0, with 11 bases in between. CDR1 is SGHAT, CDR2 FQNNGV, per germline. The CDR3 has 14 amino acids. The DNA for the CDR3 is TGTGCCAGCAGTTTCGGGACACTGAACACTGAAGCTTTCTTT. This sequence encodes CASSFGTLNTEAFF.

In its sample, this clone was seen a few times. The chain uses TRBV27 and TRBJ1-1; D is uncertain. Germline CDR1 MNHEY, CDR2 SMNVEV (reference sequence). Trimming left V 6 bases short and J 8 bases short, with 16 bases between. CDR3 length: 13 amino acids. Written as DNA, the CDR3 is TGTGCCAGCAGCATCGACCCTTCGGGGGAAGCTTTCTTT. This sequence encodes CASSIDPSGEAFF.

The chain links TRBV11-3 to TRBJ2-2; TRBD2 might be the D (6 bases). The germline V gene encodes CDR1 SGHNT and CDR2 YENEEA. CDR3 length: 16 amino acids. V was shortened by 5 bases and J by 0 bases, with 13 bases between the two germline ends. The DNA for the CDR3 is TGTGCCAGCAGCCGGGGGTGGAGTCCGAACACCGGGGAGCTGTTTTTT. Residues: CASSRGWSPNTGELFF.

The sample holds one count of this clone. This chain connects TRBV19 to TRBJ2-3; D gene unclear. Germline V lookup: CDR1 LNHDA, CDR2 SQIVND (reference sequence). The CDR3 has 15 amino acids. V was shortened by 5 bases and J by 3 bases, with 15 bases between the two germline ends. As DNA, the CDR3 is TGTGCCAGTAGTTGGCCCAACCGTGCTACAGATACGCAGTATTTT. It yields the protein CASSWPNRATDTQYF.

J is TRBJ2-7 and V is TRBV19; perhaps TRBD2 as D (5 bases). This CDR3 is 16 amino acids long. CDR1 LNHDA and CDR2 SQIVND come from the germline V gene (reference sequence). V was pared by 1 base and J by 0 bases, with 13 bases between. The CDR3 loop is CASSIVGGRSSYEQYF. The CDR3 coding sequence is TGTGCCAGTAGTATAGTAGGCGGGCGTAGCTCCTACGAGCAGTACTTC.

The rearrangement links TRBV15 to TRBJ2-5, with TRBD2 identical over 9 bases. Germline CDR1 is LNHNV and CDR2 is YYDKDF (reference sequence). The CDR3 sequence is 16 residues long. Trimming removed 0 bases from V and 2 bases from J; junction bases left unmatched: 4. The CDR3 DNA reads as TGTGCCACCAGCAGAGAGGGCGGGAGGGCACAAGAGACCCAGTACTTC. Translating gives CATSREGGRAQETQYF.

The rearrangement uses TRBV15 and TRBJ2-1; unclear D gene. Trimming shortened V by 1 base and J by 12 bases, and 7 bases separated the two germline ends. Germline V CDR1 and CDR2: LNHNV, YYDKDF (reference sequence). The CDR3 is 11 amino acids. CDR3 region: CATSRGAPQFF. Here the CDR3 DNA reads TGTGCCACCAGCAGAGGAGCCCCGCAGTTCTTC.

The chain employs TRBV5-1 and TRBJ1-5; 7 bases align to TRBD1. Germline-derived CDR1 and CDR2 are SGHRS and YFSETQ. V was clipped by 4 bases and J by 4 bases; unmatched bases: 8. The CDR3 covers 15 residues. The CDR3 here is CASSPETGLNQPQHF. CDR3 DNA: TGCGCCAGCAGCCCGGAGACAGGGTTAAATCAGCCCCAGCATTTT.

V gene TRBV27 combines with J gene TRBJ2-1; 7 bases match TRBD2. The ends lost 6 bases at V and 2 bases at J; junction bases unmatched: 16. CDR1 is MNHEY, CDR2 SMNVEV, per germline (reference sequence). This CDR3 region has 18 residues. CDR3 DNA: TGTGCCAGCAGACACCCCGCAATCTTCAGCGGGACCTACAATGAGCAGTTCTTC. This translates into CASRHPAIFSGTYNEQFF.

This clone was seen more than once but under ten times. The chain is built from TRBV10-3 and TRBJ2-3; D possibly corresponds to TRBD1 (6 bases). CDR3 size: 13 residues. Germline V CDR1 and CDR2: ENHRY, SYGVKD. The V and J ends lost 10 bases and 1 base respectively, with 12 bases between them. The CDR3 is CATYSGGTDTQYF. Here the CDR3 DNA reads TGTGCCACCTACTCAGGGGGCACAGATACGCAGTATTTT.

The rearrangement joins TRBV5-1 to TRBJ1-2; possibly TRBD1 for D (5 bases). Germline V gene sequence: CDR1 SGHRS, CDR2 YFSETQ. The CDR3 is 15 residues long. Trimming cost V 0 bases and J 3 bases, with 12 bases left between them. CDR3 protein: CASSLEGATDYGYTF. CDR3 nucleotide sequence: TGCGCCAGCAGCTTGGAAGGGGCGACTGACTATGGCTACACCTTC.

In nucleotides, the CDR3 is TGTGCCAGCAGCGTAGCGGTACCAAAGATCAACGAGCAGTACTTC. The encoded protein is CASSVAVPKINEQYF. V and J are TRBV9 and TRBJ2-7; D gene uncertain. V lost 0 bases and J lost 5, with 15 bases in between. Germline V gene lookup returns CDR1 SGDLS and CDR2 YYNGEE. The CDR3 contains 15 residues.

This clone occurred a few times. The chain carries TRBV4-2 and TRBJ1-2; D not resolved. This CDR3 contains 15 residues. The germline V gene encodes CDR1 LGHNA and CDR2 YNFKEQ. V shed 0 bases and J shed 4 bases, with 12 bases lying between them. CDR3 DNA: TGTGCCAGCAGCCAAGATTCAGGCGGGTCCTATGGCTACACCTTC. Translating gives CASSQDSGGSYGYTF.

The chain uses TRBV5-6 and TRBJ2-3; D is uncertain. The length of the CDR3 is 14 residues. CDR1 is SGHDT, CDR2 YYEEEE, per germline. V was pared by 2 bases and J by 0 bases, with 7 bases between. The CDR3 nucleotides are TGTGCCAGCAGCTTCTATTCTAGCACAGATACGCAGTATTTT. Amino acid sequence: CASSFYSSTDTQYF. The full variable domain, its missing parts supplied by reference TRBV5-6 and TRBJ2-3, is DAGVTQSPTHLIKTRGQQVTLRCSPKSGHDTVSWYQQALGQGPQFIFQYYEEEERQRGNFPDRFSGHQFPNYSSELNVNALLLGDSALYLCASSFYSSTDTQYFGPGTRLTVL.

CDR3: CASSPGYRSNQPQHF. The CDR3 DNA sequence: TGCGCCAGCAGCCCCGGATACAGGTCCAATCAGCCCCAGCATTTT. The rearrangement links TRBV5-1 to TRBJ1-5, with D possibly matching TRBD1 (5 bases). The CDR3 covers 15 residues. Per germline, CDR1 SGHRS and CDR2 YFSETQ. The germline V and J ends were trimmed by 4 bases and 3 bases, with 14 bases remaining between them.

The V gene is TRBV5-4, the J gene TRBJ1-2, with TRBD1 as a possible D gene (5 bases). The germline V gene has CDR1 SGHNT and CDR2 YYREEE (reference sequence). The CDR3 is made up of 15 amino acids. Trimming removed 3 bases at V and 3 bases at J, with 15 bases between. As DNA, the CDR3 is TGTGCCAGCAGCTCCCCTGTGGGGGGAGACTATGGCTACACCTTC. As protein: CASSSPVGGDYGYTF.

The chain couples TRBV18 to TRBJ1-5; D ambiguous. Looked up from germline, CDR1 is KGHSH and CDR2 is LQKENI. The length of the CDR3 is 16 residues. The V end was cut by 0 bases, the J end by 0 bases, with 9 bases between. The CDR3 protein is CASSPPKGDSNQPQHF. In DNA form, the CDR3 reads TGTGCCAGCTCACCACCGAAGGGAGATAGCAATCAGCCCCAGCATTTT.

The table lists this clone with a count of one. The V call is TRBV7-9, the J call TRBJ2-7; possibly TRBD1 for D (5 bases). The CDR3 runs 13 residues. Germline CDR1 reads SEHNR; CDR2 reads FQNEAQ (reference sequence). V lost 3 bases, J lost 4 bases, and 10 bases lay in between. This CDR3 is CASSLTQGYEQYF. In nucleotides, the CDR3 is TGTGCCAGCAGCTTGACGCAGGGATACGAGCAGTACTTC. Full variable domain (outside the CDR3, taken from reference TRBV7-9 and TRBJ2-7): DTGVSQNPRHKITKRGQNVTFRCDPISEHNRLYWYRQTLGQGPEFLTYFQNEAQLEKSRLLSDRFSAERPKGSFSTLEIQRTEQGDSAMYLCASSLTQGYEQYFGPGTRLTVT.

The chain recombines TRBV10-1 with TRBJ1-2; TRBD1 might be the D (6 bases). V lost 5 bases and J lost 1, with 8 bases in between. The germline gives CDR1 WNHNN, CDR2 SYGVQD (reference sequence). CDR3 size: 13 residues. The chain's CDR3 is CASSPDSNYGYTF. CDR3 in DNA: TGCGCCAGCAGTCCGGACAGTAACTATGGCTACACCTTC.

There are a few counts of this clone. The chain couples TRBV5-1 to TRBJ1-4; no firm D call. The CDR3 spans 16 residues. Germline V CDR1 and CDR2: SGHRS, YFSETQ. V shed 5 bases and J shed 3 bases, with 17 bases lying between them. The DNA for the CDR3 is TGCGCCAGCAGTTCCCGGCTCCGGGGTGCTAATGAAAAACTGTTTTTT. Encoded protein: CASSSRLRGANEKLFF.

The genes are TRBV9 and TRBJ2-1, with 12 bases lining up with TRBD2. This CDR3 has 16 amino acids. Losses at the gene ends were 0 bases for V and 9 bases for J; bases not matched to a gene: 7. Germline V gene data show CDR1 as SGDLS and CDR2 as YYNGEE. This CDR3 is CASSVETSGRSSEQFF. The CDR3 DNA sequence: TGTGCCAGCAGCGTAGAGACTAGCGGGAGATCCAGTGAGCAGTTCTTC.

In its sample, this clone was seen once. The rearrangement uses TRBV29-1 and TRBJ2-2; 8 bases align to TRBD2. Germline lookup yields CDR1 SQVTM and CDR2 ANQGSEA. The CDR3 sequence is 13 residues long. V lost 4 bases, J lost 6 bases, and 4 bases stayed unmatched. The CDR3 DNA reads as TGCAGCGTTGGGCGGGGGGACGCCGGGGAGCTGTTTTTT. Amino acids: CSVGRGDAGELFF.

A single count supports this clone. The CDR3 sequence is CASSVASTGSYEQYF. The CDR3 region has the DNA TGTGCCAGCAGCGTAGCTAGTACAGGGTCCTACGAGCAGTACTTC. V usage is TRBV9 and J usage is TRBJ2-7, with D perhaps matching TRBD1 (6 bases). The CDR3 is 15 residues long. Germline CDR1 is SGDLS and CDR2 is YYNGEE. The V end lost 0 bases, the J end lost 1 base, and 11 bases lay between the germline ends. The full variable domain, rest sourced from reference TRBV9 and TRBJ2-7, is DSGVTQTPKHLITATGQRVTLRCSPRSGDLSVYWYQQSLDQGLQFLIQYYNGEERAKGNILERFSAQQFPDLHSELNLSSLELGDSALYFCASSVASTGSYEQYFGPGTRLTVT.

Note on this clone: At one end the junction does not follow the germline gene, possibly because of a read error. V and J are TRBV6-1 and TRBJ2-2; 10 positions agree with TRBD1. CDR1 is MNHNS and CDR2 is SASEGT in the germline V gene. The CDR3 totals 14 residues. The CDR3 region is CAIPGQGNPGELFF. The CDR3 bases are TGTGCCATCCCGGGACAGGGGAACCCCGGGGAGCTGTTTTTT.

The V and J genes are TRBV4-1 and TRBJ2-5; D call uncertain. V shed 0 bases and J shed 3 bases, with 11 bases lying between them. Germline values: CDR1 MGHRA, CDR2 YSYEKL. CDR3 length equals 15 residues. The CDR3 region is CASSQDPTREETQYF. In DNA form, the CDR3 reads TGCGCCAGCAGCCAAGATCCGACCCGGGAAGAGACCCAGTACTTC.

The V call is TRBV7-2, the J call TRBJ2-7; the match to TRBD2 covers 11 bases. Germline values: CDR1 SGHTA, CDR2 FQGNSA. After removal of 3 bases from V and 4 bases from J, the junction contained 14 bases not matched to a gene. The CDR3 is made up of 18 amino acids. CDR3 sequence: CASSFGTPASGRLYEQYF. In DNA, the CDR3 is TGTGCCAGCAGCTTCGGGACACCGGCTAGCGGGAGGTTGTACGAGCAGTACTTC.

The CDR3, as DNA: TGTGCCAGCTCACCCCAGACAGGCCCCTTGGGAGAGACCCAGTACTTC. Translation: CASSPQTGPLGETQYF. The chain couples TRBV18 to TRBJ2-5; D perhaps matches TRBD1 (6 bases). Per germline, CDR1 KGHSH and CDR2 LQKENI. The CDR3 totals 16 residues. V was pared by 3 bases and J by 4 bases, with 18 bases between.

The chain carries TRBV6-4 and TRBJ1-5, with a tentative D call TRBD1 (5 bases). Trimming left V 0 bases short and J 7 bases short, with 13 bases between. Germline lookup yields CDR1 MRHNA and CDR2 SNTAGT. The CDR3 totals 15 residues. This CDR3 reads CASSDSGRREQPQHF. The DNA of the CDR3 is TGTGCCAGCAGTGACTCGGGACGTCGGGAGCAGCCCCAGCATTTT.

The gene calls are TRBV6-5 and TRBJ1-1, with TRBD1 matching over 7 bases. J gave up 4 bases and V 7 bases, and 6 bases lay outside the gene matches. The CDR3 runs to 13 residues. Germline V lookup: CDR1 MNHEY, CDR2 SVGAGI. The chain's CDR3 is CASTPTGSTEAFF. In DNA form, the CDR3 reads TGTGCCAGCACCCCGACAGGGAGCACTGAAGCTTTCTTT.